This T cell receptor (beta chain) derives from a study of CXCR3 chemokines and chemotherapy response in bladder cancer (dated by TCRdb to the early 2020s). For context, the study as a whole: The study examined whether intratumoral CXCR3 chemokine system activity predicted chemotherapy response in human bladder cancer.

With regard to this clonotype: What antigen it recognizes has not been identified. The limits of the CDR3 on the DNA are not certain, so only TCRdb's listed CDR3 is given.

Receptor libraries were prepared by PCR. The run used an Illumina HiSeq 2500. TCRdb reanalyzed the raw reads on its own, using fastp at Q25 for trimming and MiXCR for clone calling, and kept in-frame beta chains. Each entry is one CDR3 protein sequence, shown with its most common DNA and genes. The sample records about 8,900 distinct CDR3 sequences, 20% to 25% of which are singletons. Around 8.8% of the sample is in the top ten clones. This specimen was taken from a patient whose treatment included neoadjuvant chemotherapy. This TCR was sampled from a human donor with bladder cancer that did not respond to neoadjuvant chemotherapy.

The CDR3 region has the sequence CASSWAEGWQYFGAGTPYGYTF. The chain joins TRBV6-6 to TRBJ1-2; no DNA check was done on the table's D call, TRBD1. The CDR3 runs 22 amino acids, cysteine and phenylalanine included. Looking up the germline V gene (reference sequence) yields CDR1 MNHNY and CDR2 SVGAGI.